The 24 T cell receptor delta chains reported below all come from one sample, sequenced in a study of Vγ9Vδ2 T cells in congenital toxoplasmosis. cDNA was made by template-switch reverse transcription with TRGC- and TRDC-specific primers in one tube. The TRGC primer was designed to target TRGC1 and TRGC2 alike. TCRdb reprocessed the reads through CATT. The sample lists about 830 delta-chain clones; around 50% were seen once. The sequencing sample was made of gamma-delta T cells from blood. Receptors originate from a child under 10 years old born to a mother with Toxoplasma gondii infection during pregnancy, either congenitally infected or uninfected (not recorded which).

For this clone: One base separates it from a far larger clone, so it is likely a read error. This chain uses TRDV2 with TRDJ3; 12 positions match TRDD3. The J gene, missing from TCRdb, was assigned here through DNA to germline matching. V dropped 0 bases and J dropped 4; count of bases not matched to a gene: 12. The CDR3 extends over 21 amino acids. CDR1 is GEAIGNYY, CDR2 EKD, per germline. The DNA of the CDR3 is TGTGCCTGTGACACCGTTAGTACTCTGGGGGATACGCGTTGGGACACCCGACAGATGTTTTTC. Translation gives CACDTVSTLGDTRWDTRQMFF.

This clone was seen just once. This is likely an artifact of a read error, given a far larger clone one base away. The chain employs TRDV2 and TRDJ2; possibly TRDD3 for D (6 bases). TCRdb does not report a J gene; here it was assigned by matching the DNA to germline references. The CDR3 sequence is 14 residues long. The germline CDR1 and CDR2 sequences are GEAIGNYY and EKD. Trimming left V 3 bases short and J 3 bases short, with 10 bases between. For the CDR3, the DNA is TGTGCCTGTGACCCGGGGGGGATGACAGCACAACTCTTCTTT. Its protein is CACDPGGMTAQLFF.

As concerns this clone: One base away lies a much larger clone, so this may be a sequencing read error. The J gene is TRDJ2, the V gene TRDV1; D perhaps matches TRDD2 (8 bases). Matching the DNA to germline supplied the J gene, which TCRdb does not give. Germline CDR1 is TSWWSYY and CDR2 is QGS. The CDR3 sequence is 33 residues long. The CDR3 loop is CALGDPPPPDLKPCLPIQAGGFGRLALTEQLFF. As DNA, the CDR3 is TGTGCTCTTGGGGACCCCCCCCCGCCTGATTTAAAGCCCTGCCTTCCTATTCAGGCTGGGGGTTTCGGGAGGCTCGCTTTGACAGAACAACTCTTCTTT.

On this clone itself: This likely traces to a read error, being one base from a far larger clone. The chain uses TRDV2 and TRDJ1, with TRDD3 matching 11 bases. TCRdb is silent on the J gene; assignment here came from matching the DNA to germline. The CDR3 totals 18 residues. Trimming at V came to 3 bases and at J to 0 bases, leaving 11 bases not matched to a gene. Germline V CDR1 and CDR2: GEAIGNYY, EKD. CDR3 sequence (DNA): TGTGCCTGTGACGGGGTTGGGGGATACGGAGGAGACACCGATAAACTCATCTTT. Residues: CACDGVGGYGGDTDKLIF.

Comment on this clone: Given a far larger clone just one base away, this is likely a sequencing read error. This chain uses TRDV1 with TRDJ1, with D tentatively TRDD3 (6 bases). The J gene, not given by TCRdb, was assigned here from a germline match of the nucleotide sequence. This CDR3 has 15 residues. From germline, CDR1 is TSWWSYY and CDR2 QGS. The CDR3 DNA is TGTGCTCCTGGGGAACCACCATGCATGGGGGATAAACTCATCTTT. It codes for CAPGEPPCMGDKLIF.

Sample share makes this clone large. This rearrangement joins TRDV1 to TRDJ1; 11 bases are shared with TRDD3. Trimming cost V 3 bases and J 0 bases; bases outside gene matches: 18. Germline loops: CDR1 TSWWSYY, CDR2 QGS. The CDR3 loop spans 21 amino acids. CDR3 in amino acids: CALGDPFLSYWGITYTDKLIF. In DNA, the CDR3 is TGTGCTCTTGGGGACCCCTTCCTATCGTACTGGGGGATAACTTACACCGATAAACTCATCTTT.

This clone was observed once. A read error is the likely source, as a far larger clone sits one nucleotide away. V gene TRDV2 was called; the J gene was not; no check of the table's D call, TRDD3, against the DNA was made. The germline V gene has CDR1 GEAIGNYY and CDR2 EKD. The CDR3 consists of 19 residues. The CDR3 protein is CACDTVLGDSSWDTRQIFF. The CDR3 nucleotides read TGTGCCTGTGACACCGTACTGGGGGATAGCTCCTGGGACACCCGACAGATTTTTTTC.

On this clone: This likely came from a read error, as a far larger clone is one base away. This CDR3 is also generated by other DNA sequences in the sample. The V gene call reads TRDV2; no J gene was called; the table's TRDD3 call for D was not verified on the DNA. Germline V gene lookup returns CDR1 GEAIGNYY and CDR2 EKD. CDR3 length equals 18 residues. The CDR3 protein is CACDTGYASSWDTRQMFF. CDR3 bases: TGTGCCTGTGACACCGGATACGCTAGCTCCTGGGACACCCGACAGATGTTTTTT.

As regards this clone: The likely explanation is a read error, given a far larger clone one base away. The V call is TRDV2, the J call TRDJ1; 11 positions match TRDD3. CDR1 is GEAIGNYY, CDR2 EKD, per germline. The CDR3 is made up of 13 amino acids. Germline trimming cut 4 bases from V and 6 bases from J; bases unmatched to any gene: 3. The CDR3 DNA reads TGTGCCTGTGAAACCTGGGGGATACATAAACTCATCTTT. Its protein product is CACETWGIHKLIF.

As to this clone: The TCRdb protein, from a much larger clone, departs from this DNA's translation at residue 5, likely by read error; the protein shown derives from the DNA. The V call is TRDV1, the J call TRDJ1; TRDD3 aligns across 13 bases. The J gene is absent in TCRdb and was assigned here via DNA matching to germline. The CDR3 sequence is 23 residues long. Germline V gene data show CDR1 as TSWWSYY and CDR2 as QGS. V dropped 8 bases and J dropped 2; count of bases not matched to a gene: 29. The CDR3 loop reads CALLIPARVLGDTERLGTDKLIF. In DNA form, the CDR3 reads TGTGCTCTTCTGATTCCGGCCAGGGTACTGGGGGATACGGAGCGACTAGGTACCGATAAACTCATCTTT.

To note about this clone: Since a far larger clone is one base different, this is likely a read error. The same CDR3 can be traced to other DNA sequences in this sample. TRDV2 is the V gene, and the J gene was not called; TRDD3, the table's D call, lacks a check against the DNA. This CDR3 spans 18 amino acids. Germline CDR1 reads GEAIGNYY; CDR2 reads EKD. CDR3 DNA sequence: TGTGCCTGTGACGGGGTTGGGGGATACGGAGTAGACACCGATAAACTCATCTTC. It yields the protein CACDGVGGYGVDTDKLIF.

This clone came up a few times. This is likely an artifact of a read error, given a far larger clone one base away. The V call is TRDV2, the J call TRDJ3; 11 bases are shared with TRDD3. This CDR3 contains 18 residues. Germline CDR1 reads GEAIGNYY; CDR2 reads EKD. CDR3 residues: CACDILLGDNWNTRQMFF. In nucleotides, the CDR3 is TGTGCCTGTGACATCCTACTGGGGGATAACTGGAACACCCGACAGATGTTTTTC.

In the case of this clone: A much larger clone lies one base from this, so it may be a read error. The chain joins TRDV2 to TRDJ3; 13 bases are a match to TRDD3. TCRdb leaves out the J gene; it was filled in here by matching the DNA to germline. This CDR3 comprises 19 residues. Per germline, CDR1 GEAIGNYY and CDR2 EKD. The DNA of the CDR3 is TGTGCCTGTGACTCCGTACTGGGGGATACGCGCTGGGACACCCGTCAGATGTTTTTC. Residues: CACDSVLGDTRWDTRQMFF.

As to this clone: Since a far larger clone is one base different, this is likely a read error. The J gene is TRDJ2, the V gene TRDV2; D is unresolved. TCRdb carries no J gene annotation; the J gene was assigned here by matching the DNA with germline. This CDR3 is built from 15 residues. Germline CDR1 is GEAIGNYY and CDR2 is EKD. CDR3: CAYDPASTLTAQLFF. CDR3 DNA: TGTGCCTATGACCCAGCGAGTACTTTGACAGCACAACTCTTCTTT.

This clone was counted a few times. No call was made for the V gene; the J gene is TRDJ2. CDR3 length equals 10 residues. The CDR3 nucleotides are TGTAGTGCTTTGACAGCACAACTCTTCTTT. It encodes CSALTAQLFF.

The sample holds a few counts of this clone. It differs at one base from a far larger clone, so likely a read error. The rearrangement links TRDV2 to TRDJ2; D unresolved. The J gene was missing in TCRdb and was found by matching the end of the DNA to germline. Germline CDR1 GEAIGNYY, CDR2 EKD. V was cut by 0 bases and J by 3 bases, with 7 bases left in between. The CDR3 has 14 residues. The CDR3 region has the DNA TGTGCCTGTGACACCTGGTGGATGACAGCACAACTCTTCTTT. Translation gives CACDTWWMTAQLFF.

This clone was seen only once. This likely stems from a read error, as it lies one base from a far larger clone. The chain carries TRDV2 and TRDJ2; 7 bases are a match to TRDD3. The J gene, missing from TCRdb, was assigned here through DNA to germline matching. Germline CDR1 GEAIGNYY, CDR2 EKD. The CDR3 is 15 amino acids. V lost 5 bases, J lost 0 bases, and 5 bases stayed unmatched. DNA for the CDR3: TGTGCCTGTGTACCGGGGGATGCTTTGACAGCACAACTCTTCTTT. Translated, it gives CACVPGDALTAQLFF.

With respect to this clone: It differs at one base from a far larger clone, so likely a read error. Other DNA sequences from this sample encode an identical CDR3 as well. This chain links TRDV2 with TRDJ2, with 10 bases matching TRDD3. The J gene is not listed in TCRdb, so it was assigned here from a DNA match to germline. Germline lookup yields CDR1 GEAIGNYY and CDR2 EKD. The CDR3 is 15 amino acids. After removal of 5 bases from V and 3 bases from J, the junction contained 5 bases not matched to a gene. CDR3 in DNA: TGTGCCTGTGTACTGGGGGATGCTCTGACAGCACAACTCTTCTTT. As protein: CACVLGDALTAQLFF.

About this clone: TCRdb records a much larger clone's protein for this DNA, with a difference at residue 4 that likely arises from a read error; the protein given is the translation of the DNA. J is TRDJ1 and V is TRDV1; 7 bases align to TRDD3. The J gene, missing from TCRdb, was assigned here through DNA to germline matching. Germline V gene sequence: CDR1 TSWWSYY, CDR2 QGS. This CDR3 region has 22 residues. The CDR3 sequence is CALRELAQISKWIRRYTDKLIF. Written as DNA, the CDR3 is TGTGCTCTTAGGGAACTAGCACAGATTTCTAAGTGGATACGCCGGTACACCGATAAACTCATCTTT.

In this sample, this clone turned up a few times. A clone one base away is much larger, so this may be a read error. The chain has TRDV2 and TRDJ3; 12 bases are shared with TRDD3. Per germline, CDR1 GEAIGNYY and CDR2 EKD. This CDR3 contains 21 residues. CDR3 sequence: CACHTVSTLGDTLWDTRQMFF. The CDR3 nucleotides read TGTGCCTGTCACACCGTTAGTACTCTGGGGGATACGCTTTGGGACACCCGACAGATGTTTTTC.

With respect to this clone: The likely explanation is a read error, given a far larger clone one base away. The chain recombines TRDV1 with TRDJ1; 10 bases fit TRDD3. Germline V CDR1 and CDR2: TSWWSYY, QGS. The CDR3 consists of 20 residues. The CDR3 is CALGDQGILPHWGITDKPIF. Here the CDR3 DNA reads TGTGCTCTTGGGGATCAAGGAATCCTCCCCCACTGGGGGATTACCGATAAACCCATCTTT.

This clone was detected only a few times. A far larger clone is a single base away, which makes a read error likely. This chain joins TRDV2 and TRDJ3; D is unclear. The CDR3 spans 13 residues. Germline CDR1 and CDR2: GEAIGNYY and EKD. For the CDR3, the DNA is TGTGCCTGTAACACCTGGGACACCCGACAGATGTTTTTC. It specifies CACNTWDTRQMFF.

Points on this clone: TCRdb's listed protein matches a much larger clone and diverges from this DNA's translation at residue 20, likely through a read error; the protein shown comes from the DNA. The J gene has no call, while the V gene is TRDV1; the table calls TRDD3, which could not be checked here. CDR3 length equals 22 residues. Germline V lookup: CDR1 TSWWSYY, CDR2 QGS. The CDR3 loop is CALGELAQISKWIRRYTDKHIF. The CDR3 DNA reads as TGTGCTCTTGGGGAACTAGCACAGATTTCTAAGTGGATACGCCGGTACACCGATAAACACATCTTT.

This clone is a singleton in its sample. A read error is the likely source, as a far larger clone sits one nucleotide away. The chain joins TRDV2 to TRDJ2, with D tentatively TRDD3 (5 bases). Because TCRdb records no J gene, it was assigned here through a match of the DNA to germline. Germline lookup yields CDR1 GEAIGNYY and CDR2 EKD. The CDR3 is 15 residues long. V lost 2 bases and J 1 base, leaving 10 bases between the germline ends. CDR3 sequence reads: CACDILVDLTAQLFF. CDR3 nucleotides: TGTGCCTGTGACATACTGGTGGATTTGACAGCACAACTCTTCTTT.